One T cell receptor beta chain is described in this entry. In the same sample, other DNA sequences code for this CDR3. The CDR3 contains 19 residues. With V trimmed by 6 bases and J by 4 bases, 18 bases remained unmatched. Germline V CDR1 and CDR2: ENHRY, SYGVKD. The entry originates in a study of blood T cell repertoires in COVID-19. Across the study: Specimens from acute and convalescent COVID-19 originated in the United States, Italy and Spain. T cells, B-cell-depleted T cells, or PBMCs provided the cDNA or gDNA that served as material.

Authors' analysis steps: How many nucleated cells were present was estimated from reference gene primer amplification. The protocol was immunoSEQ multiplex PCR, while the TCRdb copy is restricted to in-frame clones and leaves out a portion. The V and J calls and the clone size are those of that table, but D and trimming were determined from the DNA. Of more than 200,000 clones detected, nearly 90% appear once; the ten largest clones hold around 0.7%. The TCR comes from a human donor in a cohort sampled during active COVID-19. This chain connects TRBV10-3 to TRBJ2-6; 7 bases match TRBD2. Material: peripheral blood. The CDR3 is CAIRGERTRLLPGANVLTF. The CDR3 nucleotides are TGTGCCATCAGGGGGGAGAGGACTAGGTTGTTGCCCGGGGCCAACGTCCTGACTTTC.